This T cell receptor (beta chain) was captured by sequencing in a study of early T cells in non-severe SARS-CoV-2 infection. cDNA molecules, individually, were tagged with unique molecular identifiers. TCRdb reprocessed the 5' RACE reads with MiXCR, giving one entry per CDR3 protein. The data contain about 87,000 distinct CDR3 sequences, approximately 14% of them singletons. This CDR3 contains 12 residues. The germline CDR1 and CDR2 sequences are SQVTM and ANQGSEA. With 7 bases removed from V and 2 bases from J, the gap between germline ends came to 12 bases. The rearrangement links TRBV29-1 to TRBJ2-7; no reliable D call. The source of this sequence is an adult who was a healthcare worker with PCR-confirmed SARS-CoV-2 infection or an uninfected control (not recorded which). Sample: whole blood. As DNA, the CDR3 is TGCAGCGCCGAAAGGAGTCCCTACGAGCAGTACTTC. This sequence encodes CSAERSPYEQYF.